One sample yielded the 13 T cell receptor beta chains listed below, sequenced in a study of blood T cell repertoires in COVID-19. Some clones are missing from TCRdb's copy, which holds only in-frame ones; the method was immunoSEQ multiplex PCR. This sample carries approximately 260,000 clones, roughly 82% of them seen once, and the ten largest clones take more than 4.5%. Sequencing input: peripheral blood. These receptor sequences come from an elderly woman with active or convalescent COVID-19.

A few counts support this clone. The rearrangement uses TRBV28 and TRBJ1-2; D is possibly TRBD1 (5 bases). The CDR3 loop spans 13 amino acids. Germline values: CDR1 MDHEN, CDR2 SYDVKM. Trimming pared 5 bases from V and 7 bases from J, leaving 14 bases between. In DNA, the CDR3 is TGTGCCAGCAGTCGACCAGGGTACTTTGGCTACACCTTC. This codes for CASSRPGYFGYTF.

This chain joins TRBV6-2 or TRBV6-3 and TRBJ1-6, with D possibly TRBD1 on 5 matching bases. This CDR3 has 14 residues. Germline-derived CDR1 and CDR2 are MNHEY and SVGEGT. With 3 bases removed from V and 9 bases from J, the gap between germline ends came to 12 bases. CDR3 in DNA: TGTGCCAGCAGTTATCGGCAGGGCAGTTCACCCCTCCACTTT. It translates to CASSYRQGSSPLHF.

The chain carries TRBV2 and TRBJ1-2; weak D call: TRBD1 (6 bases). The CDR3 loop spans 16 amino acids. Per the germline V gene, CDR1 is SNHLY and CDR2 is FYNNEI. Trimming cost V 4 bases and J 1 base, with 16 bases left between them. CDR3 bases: TGTGCCAGCAGTGGGTCGGGCAGGGGCGATAACTATGGCTACACCTTC. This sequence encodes CASSGSGRGDNYGYTF.

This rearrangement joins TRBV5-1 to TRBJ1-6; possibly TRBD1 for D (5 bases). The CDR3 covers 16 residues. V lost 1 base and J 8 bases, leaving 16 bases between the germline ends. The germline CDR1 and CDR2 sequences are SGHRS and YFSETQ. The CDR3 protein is CASSLSRGGRDSPLHF. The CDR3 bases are TGCGCCAGCAGCTTGAGTAGGGGTGGCCGGGATTCACCCCTCCACTTT.

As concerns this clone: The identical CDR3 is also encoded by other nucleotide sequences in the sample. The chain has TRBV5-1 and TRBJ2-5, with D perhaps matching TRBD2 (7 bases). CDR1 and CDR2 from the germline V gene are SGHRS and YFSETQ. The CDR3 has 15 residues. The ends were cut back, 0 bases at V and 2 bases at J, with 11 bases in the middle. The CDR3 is CASSLAGGLQETQYF. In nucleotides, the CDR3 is TGCGCCAGCAGCTTGGCCGGGGGGCTACAAGAGACCCAGTACTTC.

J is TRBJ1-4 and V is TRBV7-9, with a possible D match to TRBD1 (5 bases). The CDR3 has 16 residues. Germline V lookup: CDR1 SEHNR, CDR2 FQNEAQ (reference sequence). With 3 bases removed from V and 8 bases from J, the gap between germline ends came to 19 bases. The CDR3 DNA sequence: TGTGCCAGCAGCTTCTTGACGGGAGGGGTTGGGGAAAAACTGTTTTTT. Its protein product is CASSFLTGGVGEKLFF.

This CDR3 is CASSSPRSGMFTDTQYF. The CDR3, as DNA: TGTGCCAGCAGTTCACCCCGTAGCGGGATGTTCACAGATACGCAGTATTTT. The rearrangement uses TRBV28 and TRBJ2-3, with 8 bases identical to TRBD2. This CDR3 has 17 residues. CDR1 MDHEN and CDR2 SYDVKM come from the germline V gene. Trimming at V came to 4 bases and at J to 2 bases, leaving 11 bases not matched to a gene.

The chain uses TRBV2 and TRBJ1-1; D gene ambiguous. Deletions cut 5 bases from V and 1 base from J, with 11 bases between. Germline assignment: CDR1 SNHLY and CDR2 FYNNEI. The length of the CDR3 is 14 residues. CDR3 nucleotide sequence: TGTGCCAGCAGTCTTTTGGCAGAGAACACTGAAGCTTTCTTT. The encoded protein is CASSLLAENTEAFF.

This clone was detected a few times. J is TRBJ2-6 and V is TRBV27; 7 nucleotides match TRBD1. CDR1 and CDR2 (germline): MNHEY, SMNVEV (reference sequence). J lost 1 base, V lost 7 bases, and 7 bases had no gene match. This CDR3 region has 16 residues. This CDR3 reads CASTRDRLSGANVLTF. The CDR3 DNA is TGTGCCAGCACCCGGGACAGATTGTCTGGGGCCAACGTCCTGACTTTC.

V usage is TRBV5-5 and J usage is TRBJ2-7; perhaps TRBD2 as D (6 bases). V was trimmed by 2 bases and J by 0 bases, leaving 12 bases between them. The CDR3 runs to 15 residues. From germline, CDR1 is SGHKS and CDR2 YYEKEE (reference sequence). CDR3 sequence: CASSFAGGISYEQYF. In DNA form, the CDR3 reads TGTGCCAGCAGCTTCGCCGGAGGGATCTCCTACGAGCAGTACTTC.

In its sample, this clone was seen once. DNA for the CDR3: TGTGCCAGCAGCGGCGAGGGGCGGGAGGGCTGGATTGATACGCAGTATTTT. This encodes CASSGEGREGWIDTQYF. The chain carries TRBV9 and TRBJ2-3; 9 bases are shared with TRBD2. CDR1 is SGDLS and CDR2 is YYNGEE in the germline V gene. The CDR3 extends over 17 amino acids. V lost 3 bases, J lost 6 bases, and 14 bases stayed unmatched.

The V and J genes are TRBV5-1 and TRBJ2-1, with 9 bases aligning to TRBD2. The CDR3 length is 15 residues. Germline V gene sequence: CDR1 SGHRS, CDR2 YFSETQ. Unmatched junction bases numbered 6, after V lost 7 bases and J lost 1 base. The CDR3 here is CASHLSGRSYNEQFF. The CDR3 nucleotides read TGCGCCAGCCATCTTAGCGGGAGATCCTACAATGAGCAGTTCTTC.

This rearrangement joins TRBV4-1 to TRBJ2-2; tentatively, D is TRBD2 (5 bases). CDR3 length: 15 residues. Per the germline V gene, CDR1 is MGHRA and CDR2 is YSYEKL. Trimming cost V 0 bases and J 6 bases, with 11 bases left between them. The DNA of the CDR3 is TGCGCCAGCAGCCAAGAGGGTCTGAGGGCCGGGGAGCTGTTTTTT. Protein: CASSQEGLRAGELFF.